This T cell receptor (beta chain) was captured in a study of shared clonotypes between healthy human individuals. Study-level points and caveats: Sequencing depth was predicted to influence how clonotypes are shared among donors.

The method was immunoSEQ multiplex PCR; TCRdb's version includes in-frame clones alone and lacks a portion of them. This table holds over a million clones, roughly 96% found once. With respect to this clone: Its specificity is not known.

V gave up 4 bases and J gave up 9 bases, with 20 bases separating them. The CDR3 is made up of 15 amino acids. Germline V gene data show CDR1 as SGHDT and CDR2 as YYEEEE. The chain recombines TRBV5-6 with TRBJ2-1; no definite D call. Sample: naive CD4+ T cells sorted from blood. Described subset: CD45RA+ positively selected. The receptor comes from a man aged 30 to 39 in good health. The CDR3 loop reads CASSPPVPALGEQFF. The CDR3 nucleotides read TGTGCCAGCAGCCCCCCGGTCCCAGCGTTGGGTGAGCAGTTCTTC.